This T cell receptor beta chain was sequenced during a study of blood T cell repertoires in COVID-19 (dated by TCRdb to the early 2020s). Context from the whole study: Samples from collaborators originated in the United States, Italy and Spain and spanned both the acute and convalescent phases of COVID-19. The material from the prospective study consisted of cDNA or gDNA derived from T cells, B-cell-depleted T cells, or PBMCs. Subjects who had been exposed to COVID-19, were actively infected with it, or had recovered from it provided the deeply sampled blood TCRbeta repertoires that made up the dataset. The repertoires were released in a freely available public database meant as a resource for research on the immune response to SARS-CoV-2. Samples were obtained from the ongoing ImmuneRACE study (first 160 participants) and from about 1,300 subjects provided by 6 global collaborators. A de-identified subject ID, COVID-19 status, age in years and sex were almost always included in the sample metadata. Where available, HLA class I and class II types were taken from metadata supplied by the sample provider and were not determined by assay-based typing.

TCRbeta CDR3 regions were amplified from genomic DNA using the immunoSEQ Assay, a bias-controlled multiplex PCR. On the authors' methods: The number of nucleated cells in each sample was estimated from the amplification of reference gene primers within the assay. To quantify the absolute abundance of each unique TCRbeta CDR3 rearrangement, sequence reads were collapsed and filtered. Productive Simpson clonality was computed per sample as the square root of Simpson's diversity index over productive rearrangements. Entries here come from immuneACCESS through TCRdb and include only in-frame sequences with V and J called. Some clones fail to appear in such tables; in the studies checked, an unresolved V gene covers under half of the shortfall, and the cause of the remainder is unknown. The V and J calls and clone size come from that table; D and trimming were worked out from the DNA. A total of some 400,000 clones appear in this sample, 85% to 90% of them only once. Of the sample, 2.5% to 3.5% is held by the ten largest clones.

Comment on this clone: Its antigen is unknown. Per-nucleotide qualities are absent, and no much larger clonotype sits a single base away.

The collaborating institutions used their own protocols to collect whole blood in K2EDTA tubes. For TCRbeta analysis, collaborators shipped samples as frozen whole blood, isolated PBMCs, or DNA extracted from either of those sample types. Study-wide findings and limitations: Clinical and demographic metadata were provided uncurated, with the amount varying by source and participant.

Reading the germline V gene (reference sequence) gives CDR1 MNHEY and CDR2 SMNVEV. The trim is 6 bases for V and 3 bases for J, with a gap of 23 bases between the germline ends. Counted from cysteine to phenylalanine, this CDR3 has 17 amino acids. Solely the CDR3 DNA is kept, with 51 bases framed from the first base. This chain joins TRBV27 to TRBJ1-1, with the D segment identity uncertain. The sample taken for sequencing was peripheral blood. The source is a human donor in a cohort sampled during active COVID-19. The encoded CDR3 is CASRTYLGRRVDTEAFF. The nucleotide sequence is TGTGCCAGCAGAACCTATCTTGGCCGCCGGGTGGACACTGAAGCTTTCTTT.